What follows are 4 T cell receptor beta chains derived from one specimen sequenced in a study of T cells in Graves' hyperthyroidism and ophthalmopathy. RNA transcripts gave rise to amplified TCR beta CDR3 regions. Carried out on the TCR CDR3, a first-round RT-PCR used the HTBI primer set. Each CDR3 protein gets one entry after TCRdb re-called the multiplex PCR reads with MiXCR. The sample shows more than 500,000 distinct CDR3 sequences, just over 45% of them seen only once. Material for sequencing was peripheral blood or thyroid tissue (not recorded which). All receptors derive from an adult woman with Graves' disease, either hyperthyroidism or ophthalmopathy (not recorded which).

The V and J genes are TRBV29-1 and TRBJ1-1; D ambiguous. V dropped 6 bases and J dropped 5 bases, with 10 bases sitting between them. The CDR3 totals 11 residues. The germline CDR1 and CDR2 sequences are SQVTM and ANQGSEA. As DNA, the CDR3 is TGCAGCGTGCCCCTGGGAACTGAAGCTTTCTTT. Amino acids: CSVPLGTEAFF.

The chain is built from TRBV15 and TRBJ1-2; 7 bases map to TRBD1. The V and J ends lost 5 bases and 4 bases, in that order; junction bases with no gene match: 1. The CDR3 is 12 residues long. Per the germline V gene, CDR1 is LNHNV and CDR2 is YYDKDF (reference sequence). The CDR3 loop reads CATSDRVYGYTF. DNA for the CDR3: TGTGCCACCAGCGACAGGGTCTATGGCTACACCTTC.

This chain joins TRBV11-2 and TRBJ2-5, with D perhaps matching TRBD1 or TRBD2 (5 bases each). This CDR3 is 13 amino acids long. Germline values: CDR1 SGHAT, CDR2 FQNNGV. V was trimmed by 5 bases and J by 7 bases, leaving 14 bases between them. The CDR3 is CASSEGSYVTQYF. The CDR3 region has the DNA TGTGCCAGCAGCGAGGGGAGCTACGTGACCCAGTACTTC.

V gene TRBV7-3 combines with J gene TRBJ2-7, with 9 bases fitting TRBD1. The CDR3 is made up of 16 amino acids. CDR1 and CDR2 from the germline V gene are SGHTA and FQGTGA. V lost 4 bases to trimming and J lost 3 bases; unmatched junction nucleotides: 10. For the CDR3, the DNA is TGTGCCAGCAGCTGGGACAGGGCCGGGTTGGGCTACGAGCAGTACTTC. Its protein is CASSWDRAGLGYEQYF.